These T cell receptor beta chains were read from a single sample in a study of T-cell reconstitution after alpha-beta-depleted transplantation in children. TCRdb analysed the PCR reads with MiXCR anew, one entry per CDR3 protein. The sample holds around 960,000 distinct CDR3 sequences, around 30% seen once. The sample here was PBMCs, mostly from graft donor cells, taken 360 days after TCRalphabeta/CD19-depleted stem cell transplant. The receptors here all came from a boy in the first two years of life who had a stem cell transplant for SCID, so the T cells may come from the graft donor. Both conserved end residues are part of each CDR3. Fields, in order: V gene, D gene, clone size, J gene, CDR3 DNA, CDR3 protein. A D gene is named only where the DNA matches it firmly. Clone size is given for some rows only: seen once, a few or many times, or a class if the clone is expanded.

>TRBV15|TRBD2|.|TRBJ2-3
TGTGCCACCAGTTTAGCGGGGAGTGGAGATACGCAGTATTTT
CATSLAGSGDTQYF
>TRBV5-1|.|once|TRBJ2-7
TGCGCCAGCAGCTTGGAGGGACCCCGATCGGGCGAGCAGTACTTC
CASSLEGPRSGEQYF
>TRBV4-1|.|.|TRBJ2-3
TGCGCCAGCAGCCCAGGAGGGTCTGGAGGGGGCACAGATACGCAGTATTTT
CASSPGGSGGGTDTQYF
>TRBV9|TRBD2|few|TRBJ2-1
TGTGCCAGCAGCCTCCAGGCTAGCGGGGGCAATGAGCAGTTCTTC
CASSLQASGGNEQFF
>TRBV12-3/TRBV12-4|.|.|TRBJ1-5
TGTGCCAGCAGTTCCTTGGGTAGTTGGGGGCATAGCAATCAGCCCCAGCATTTT
CASSSLGSWGHSNQPQHF
>TRBV3-1|.|.|TRBJ1-1
TGTGCCAGCAGCCAAGATTTGGGGAGGACTGAAGCTTTCTTT
CASSQDLGRTEAFF
>TRBV20-1|.|.|TRBJ2-3
TGCAGTGTATATAGCACAGATACGCAGTATTTT
CSVYSTDTQYF
>TRBV12-3/TRBV12-4|.|few|TRBJ2-3
TGTGCCAGCCAGCTACTAAGCACAGATACGCAGTATTTT
CASQLLSTDTQYF
>TRBV24-1|TRBD2|few|TRBJ2-1
TGTGCCACCAGTGATCTTCCAGGGCGGGGGGATGACAATGAGCAGTTCTTC
CATSDLPGRGDDNEQFF
>TRBV5-1|.|.|TRBJ1-1
TGCGCCAGCAGCTTCTCGTTGGGGGAATGGACTGAAGCTTTCTTT
CASSFSLGEWTEAFF
>TRBV12-3/TRBV12-4|.|few|TRBJ1-5
TGTGCCAGCAGTCTTCTCGGACGGAATAGCAATCAGCCCCAGCATTTT
CASSLLGRNSNQPQHF
>TRBV5-7|.|few|TRBJ2-2
TGTGCCAGCAGCTTGGATGGGGACGGGGAGCTGTTTTTT
CASSLDGDGELFF
>TRBV5-1|TRBD1|.|TRBJ2-1
TGCGCCAGCAGCTTCCCAGGACAGGGATCCAATGAGCAGTTCTTC
CASSFPGQGSNEQFF
>TRBV15|TRBD1|.|TRBJ2-7
TGTGCCACCAGCAGAGAGGACAGGTCCTACGAGCAGTACTTC
CATSREDRSYEQYF
>TRBV5-1|.|once|TRBJ2-3
TGCGCCAGCAGCTTGGCCGTAAATACAGATACGCAGTATTTT
CASSLAVNTDTQYF
>TRBV4-3|.|few|TRBJ2-7
TGCGCCAGCAGTAGATCCGAAACAGGGTTCGTCTACGAGCAGTACTTC
CASSRSETGFVYEQYF
>TRBV5-1|.|few|TRBJ2-7
TGCGCCAGCAGCTTCGGTGCGGCACCCTACGAGCAGTACTTC
CASSFGAAPYEQYF
>TRBV6-1|.|few|TRBJ2-7
TGTGCCAGCAGTAAGAAACAGGGCTCCTACGAGCAGTACTTC
CASSKKQGSYEQYF
>TRBV7-8|.|few|TRBJ2-7
TGTGCCAGCAGCTCTGCCCACAGCGTCGAGTACGAGCAGTACTTC
CASSSAHSVEYEQYF
>TRBV24-1|.|.|TRBJ2-3
TGTGCCACCAGTGATCCTCGGACGGGCTCAGATACGCAGTATTTT
CATSDPRTGSDTQYF
>TRBV5-1|TRBD1|few|TRBJ2-7
TGCGCCAGCAGCCTAGAGGGACAGGGGAACGAGCAGTACTTC
CASSLEGQGNEQYF
>TRBV7-9|TRBD2|.|TRBJ2-1
TGTGCCAGCAGCTTCGGGCTAGCGGCGATAAACAATGAGCAGTTCTTC
CASSFGLAAINNEQFF
>TRBV12-3/TRBV12-4|TRBD2|.|TRBJ2-5
TGTGCCAGCAGTCCCCGACTAGCGGGGGCCACACAAGAGACCCAGTACTTC
CASSPRLAGATQETQYF
>TRBV5-1|TRBD1|few|TRBJ2-1
TGCGCCAGCAGCTTTGGGGACAGGGGCAACAATGAGCAGTTCTTC
CASSFGDRGNNEQFF
>TRBV11-2|.|.|TRBJ2-7
TGTGCCAGCAGCTTATCTCCTTACGGAGGGGGGCCGTCCTACGAGCAGTACTTC
CASSLSPYGGGPSYEQYF
>TRBV7-9|.|few|TRBJ1-4
TGTGCCAGCAGCTTAGTTACCGGGACGGGGAATGAAAAACTGTTTTTT
CASSLVTGTGNEKLFF
>TRBV12-3/TRBV12-4|.|few|TRBJ1-1
TGTGCCAGCAGACAGGACACTGAAGCTTTCTTT
CASRQDTEAFF
>TRBV5-1|TRBD1|few|TRBJ2-5
TGCGCCAGCAGCTATGGGGACAGAGAAGAGACCCAGTACTTC
CASSYGDREETQYF
>TRBV2|.|.|TRBJ1-6
TGTGCCAGCAGTGAAATCCGGGGTTCACCCCTCCACTTT
CASSEIRGSPLHF
>TRBV24-1|.|.|TRBJ1-5
TGTGCCACCAGTGATCCAGGGGAGCCCCAGCATTTT
CATSDPGEPQHF
>TRBV3-1|.|many|TRBJ2-7
TGTGCCAGCAGCCAAGGTTTAGAGCAGTACTTC
CASSQGLEQYF
>TRBV5-1|TRBD1|.|TRBJ2-5
TGCGCCAGCAGCGGGGGACAGTTGAAAGAGACCCAGTACTTC
CASSGGQLKETQYF
>TRBV9|.|.|TRBJ2-7
TGTGCCAGCAGCGTCGACCCCCAGGACGAGCAGTACTTC
CASSVDPQDEQYF
>TRBV9|.|.|TRBJ1-2
TGTGCCAGCAGCGTAGGAAAAGGACCTAACTATGGCTACACCTTC
CASSVGKGPNYGYTF
>TRBV20-1|.|few|TRBJ2-2
TGCAGTGCTAGCCGCGGAGCCACCGGGGAGCTGTTTTTT
CSASRGATGELFF
>TRBV4-2|TRBD2|.|TRBJ2-1
TGTGCCAGCAGCCATCGAGCGGGGAGCTCCTACAATGAGCAGTTCTTC
CASSHRAGSSYNEQFF
>TRBV7-2|.|.|TRBJ2-7
TGTGCCAGCAGCTTAGGGATAAAGAACGAGCAGTACTTC
CASSLGIKNEQYF
>TRBV19|.|few|TRBJ1-1
TGTGCCAGTAGTATTCGGGCAGAGAAGAACACTGAAGCTTTCTTT
CASSIRAEKNTEAFF
>TRBV29-1|.|.|TRBJ2-5
TGCAGCGTTGCCGGAGGACCCTACTCGGAGACCCAGTACTTC
CSVAGGPYSETQYF
>TRBV20-1|.|.|TRBJ2-1
TGCAGTGCTAGCCTAAGGGACCGTCCTTACAATGAGCAGTTCTTC
CSASLRDRPYNEQFF
>TRBV28|.|few|TRBJ2-1
TGTGCCAGCAGTTTATGGGGTACGGCCAATGAGCAGTTCTTC
CASSLWGTANEQFF
>TRBV25-1|TRBD2|few|TRBJ2-5
TGTGCCAGCAGTAGGACTAGTTCCCCACAAGAGACCCAGTACTTC
CASSRTSSPQETQYF
>TRBV6-1|TRBD1|.|TRBJ1-2
TGTGCCAGCAGTCGGACAGGACTCTTCTATGGCTACACCTTC
CASSRTGLFYGYTF
>TRBV6-1|.|.|TRBJ1-1
TGTGCCAGCAGTGCCCCCGCAGACACTGAAGCTTTCTTT
CASSAPADTEAFF
>TRBV20-1|TRBD2|.|TRBJ2-3
TGCAGTGCTGCCCCCACTAGCGGGGGCACAGATACGCAGTATTTT
CSAAPTSGGTDTQYF
>TRBV7-9|TRBD1|.|TRBJ2-7
TGTGCCAGCAGCTTAGCGCCCGGACAGGGGACCTACGAGCAGTACTTC
CASSLAPGQGTYEQYF
>TRBV9|.|.|TRBJ2-3
TGTGCCAGCAGCGTAGAATCCCCTCCAGATACGCAGTATTTT
CASSVESPPDTQYF
>TRBV12-3/TRBV12-4|.|many|TRBJ2-3
TGTGCCAGCAGCCGGGGGACGACTAGCACAGATACGCAGTATTTT
CASSRGTTSTDTQYF
>TRBV4-3|.|.|TRBJ2-1
TGCGCCAGCAGCCAAGATATGGGGGGCCAGTACAATGAGCAGTTCTTC
CASSQDMGGQYNEQFF
>TRBV12-2|.|few|TRBJ2-7
TGTGCAAGTCGCTTTAGTGGCAGGCAAAACTCCTACGAGCAGTACTTC
CASRFSGRQNSYEQYF
>TRBV20-1|TRBD2|.|TRBJ2-3
TGCAGTGCTAGTCTGGGTAGCGGGGGCACAGATACGCAGTATTTT
CSASLGSGGTDTQYF
>TRBV6-1|.|few|TRBJ1-2
TGTGCCAGCAGACCCCTACAAAAGGGGATAACGGGGGGCTACACCTTC
CASRPLQKGITGGYTF
>TRBV3-1|.|.|TRBJ2-3
TGTGCCAGCAGCCCGCTCCAAGGTAGCGGTAGCACAGATACGCAGTATTTT
CASSPLQGSGSTDTQYF
>TRBV20-1|TRBD2|.|TRBJ2-5
TGCAGTGCTAGCCCTAGCGGGGGCCACCAAGAGACCCAGTACTTC
CSASPSGGHQETQYF